One T cell receptor beta chain is described in this entry. This sample stems from a study of blood T cell repertoires in COVID-19. Study details: Sites in the United States, Italy and Spain provided acute and convalescent COVID-19 samples. PBMCs, B-cell-depleted T cells, or T cells provided the cDNA or gDNA that made up the material.

The length of the CDR3 is 14 residues. Germline loops: CDR1 SGHDT, CDR2 YYEEEE. Trimming took 0 bases from V and 2 from J, leaving 8 bases between them. Assay used: immunoSEQ multiplex PCR; TCRdb lists only in-frame clones, some missing. The sample includes 400,000 to 450,000 clones, around 91% of them seen just once. The TCR originated in a woman in her thirties or forties with COVID-19, enrolled during active disease. The genes are TRBV5-6 and TRBJ1-1; D not resolved. Sequenced material: peripheral blood. CDR3 loop: CASSLAHLNTEAFF. CDR3 coding DNA: TGTGCCAGCAGCTTGGCGCACTTAAACACTGAAGCTTTCTTT.